Described below is a single TCR beta chain sequence and its context. As yet, its antigen is unknown. This sample is part of a study of shared clonotypes between healthy human individuals. Turning to the study itself: Each donor's CD4 naive and CD4 memory cells filled three plates apiece, CD8 naive two, and CD8 memory one.

The repertoire was sequenced with immunoSEQ multiplex PCR; TCRdb's copy has only in-frame clones and lacks some. This table has approximately 2.3 million clones, more than 80% appearing once. The study's findings and limits: Naive CD4 clonotypes overlapped across a few donors at about 5.2%. Limited genetic and exposure-history diversity came from having few donors. Non-shared clonotypes showed lower generation probabilities than clonotypes common to all four donors.

CDR3 length: 15 amino acids. Trimming took 3 bases from V and 6 from J, leaving 14 bases between them. Germline CDR1 KGHSH, CDR2 LQKENI. V usage is TRBV18 and J usage is TRBJ1-4; tentatively, D is TRBD1 (5 bases). The sample was naive CD4+ T cells from PBMCs. Described subset: CD45RA+ positively selected. The origin of this receptor is a man between 18 and 35 years old in good health. Some clones in this sample may be carry-over from other donors' samples. The CDR3 is CASSPGRWGDEKLFF. The CDR3 DNA reads as TGTGCCAGCTCACCGGGACGTTGGGGGGATGAAAAACTGTTTTTT.